The present T cell receptor (beta chain) was sequenced within a study of cytomegalovirus exposure and HLA in healthy donors. Study observations and caveats: Clonal expansion, a later analysis showed, was greater in HLA-associated TCR beta chains than in equally common others. The study flagged some 180 TCR beta chains as cytomegalovirus-associated.

About this clone itself: Its antigen remains unidentified.

Germline CDR1 is LNHDA and CDR2 is SQIVND (reference sequence). V shed 4 bases and J shed 5 bases, with 17 bases lying between them. The CDR3 contains 15 residues. 13 Jbeta primers and 60 Vbeta primers were used for the PCR. Produced via immunoSEQ multiplex PCR; TCRdb's table is partial and in-frame only. The sample table includes approximately 54,000 clones. The sequenced material came from PBMCs. The sequence was collected from a woman in her 40s in good health and CMV-seronegative. The rearrangement uses TRBV19 and TRBJ1-2; no clear D gene. In DNA, the CDR3 is TGTGCCAGTAGTAACCCGGGTGGCGGGCGGTATGGCTACACCTTC. Protein sequence: CASSNPGGGRYGYTF.